The clone carrying this T cell receptor beta chain was counted once. Its specificity is not known. The sample holds other DNA sequences that translate to the same CDR3. Sequencing used immunoSEQ multiplex PCR; TCRdb keeps in-frame clones, though not all of them. The sample gives around 120,000 clones, roughly 94% of which show up once; around 1.7% is in the top ten. There are 16 residues in the CDR3. V lost 2 bases, J lost 4 bases, and 4 bases stayed unmatched. Germline assignment: CDR1 SGHVS and CDR2 FQNEAQ. The sample comes from a study of siplizumab effects on memory and regulatory T cells. Study-level points and caveats: Researchers could not give a naive or memory phenotype to roughly 80-97% of proliferating CD4+ or CD8+ clones. Siplizumab, the agent tested, significantly reduced alloreactive sequences traceable to unstimulated CD4+ memory cells.

The V call is TRBV7-8, the J call TRBJ2-3; the match to TRBD1 covers 12 bases. The receptor comes from a human donor in good health. Sequencing used non-Treg CD4+ T cells sorted from blood. CDR3 region: CASSLSGTGGADTQYF. CDR3 nucleotide sequence: TGTGCCAGCAGCTTATCCGGGACAGGGGGCGCAGATACGCAGTATTTT.